The 2 T cell receptor beta chains presented below share a single source sample, sequenced in a study of identifying expanded T cells in peripheral blood. Assay: immunoSEQ multiplex PCR; the TCRdb copy retains only in-frame clones and omits some. This sample has approximately 90,000 clones, with more than 70% found just once. The sequencing sample was made of blood. These TCRs come from a person aged 18 to 75 in good health.

In this sample, this clone is medium-sized (0.01 to 0.1%). The genes are TRBV6-4 and TRBJ2-3; 9 nucleotides line up with TRBD2. CDR3 length: 16 amino acids. Germline loops: CDR1 MRHNA, CDR2 SNTAGT. The J segment lost 2 bases and the V segment lost 2 bases, leaving 5 bases of the junction unmatched. CDR3 protein: CASSDSGGGATDTQYF. Written as DNA, the CDR3 is TGTGCCAGCAGTGACAGTGGCGGGGGGGCCACAGATACGCAGTATTTT.

This clone was picked up one time. This chain links TRBV30 with TRBJ2-7; D unclear. There are 15 residues in the CDR3. Germline CDR1 GTSNPN, CDR2 SVGIG (reference sequence). V lost 0 bases, J lost 5 bases, and 17 bases lay in between. In DNA, the CDR3 is TGTGCCTGGAGTGTACCCGGGCACGGCGTCCACGAGCAGTACTTC. It specifies CAWSVPGHGVHEQYF.